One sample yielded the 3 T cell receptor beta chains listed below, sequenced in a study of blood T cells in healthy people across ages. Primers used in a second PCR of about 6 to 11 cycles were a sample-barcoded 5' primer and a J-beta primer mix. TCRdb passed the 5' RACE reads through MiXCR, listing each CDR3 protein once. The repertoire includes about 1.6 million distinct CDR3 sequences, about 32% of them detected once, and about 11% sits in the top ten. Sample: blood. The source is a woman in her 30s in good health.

Here the CDR3 reads CASSYWVAGTSGGPQETQYF. CDR3 in DNA: TGTGCCAGCAGCTATTGGGTTGCCGGGACTAGCGGGGGACCCCAAGAGACCCAGTACTTC. The rearrangement joins TRBV7-2 to TRBJ2-5, with TRBD2 identical over 14 bases. Germline assignment: CDR1 SGHTA and CDR2 FQGNSA. CDR3 length equals 20 residues. The trim removed 4 bases at V and 1 base at J, leaving 14 bases unmatched.

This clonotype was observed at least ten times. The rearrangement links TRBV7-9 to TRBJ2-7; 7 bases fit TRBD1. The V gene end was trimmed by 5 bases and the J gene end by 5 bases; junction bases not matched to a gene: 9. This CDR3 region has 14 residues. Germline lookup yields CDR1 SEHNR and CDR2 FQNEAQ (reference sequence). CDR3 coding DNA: TGTGCCAGCAGCCCCAGACAGGGAGCGGACGAGCAGTACTTC. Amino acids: CASSPRQGADEQYF. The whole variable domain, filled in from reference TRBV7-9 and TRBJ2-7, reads DTGVSQNPRHKITKRGQNVTFRCDPISEHNRLYWYRQTLGQGPEFLTYFQNEAQLEKSRLLSDRFSAERPKGSFSTLEIQRTEQGDSAMYLCASSPRQGADEQYFGPGTRLTVT.

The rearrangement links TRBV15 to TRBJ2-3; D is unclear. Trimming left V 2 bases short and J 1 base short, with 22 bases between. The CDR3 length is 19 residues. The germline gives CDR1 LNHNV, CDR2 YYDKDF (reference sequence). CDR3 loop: CATSRPSPGPEYGTDTQYF. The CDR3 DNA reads TGTGCCACCAGCAGACCCTCCCCCGGCCCTGAGTATGGCACAGATACGCAGTATTTT.